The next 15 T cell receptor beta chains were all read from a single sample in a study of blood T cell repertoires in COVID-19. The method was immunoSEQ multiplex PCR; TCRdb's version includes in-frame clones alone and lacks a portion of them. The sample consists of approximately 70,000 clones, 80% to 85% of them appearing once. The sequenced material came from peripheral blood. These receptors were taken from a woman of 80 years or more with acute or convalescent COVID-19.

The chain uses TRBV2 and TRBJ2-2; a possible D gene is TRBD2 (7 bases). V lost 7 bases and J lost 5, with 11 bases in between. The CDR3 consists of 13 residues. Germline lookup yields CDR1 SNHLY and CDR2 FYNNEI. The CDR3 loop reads CASKGGGTGELFF. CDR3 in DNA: TGTGCCAGCAAGGGAGGGGGAACCGGGGAGCTGTTTTTT.

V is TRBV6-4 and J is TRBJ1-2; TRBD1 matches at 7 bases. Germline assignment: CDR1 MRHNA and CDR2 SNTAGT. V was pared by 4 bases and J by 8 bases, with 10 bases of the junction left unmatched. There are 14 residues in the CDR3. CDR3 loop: CASSVAEGAGGYTF. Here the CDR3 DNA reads TGTGCCAGCAGTGTTGCCGAGGGGGCTGGAGGCTACACCTTC.

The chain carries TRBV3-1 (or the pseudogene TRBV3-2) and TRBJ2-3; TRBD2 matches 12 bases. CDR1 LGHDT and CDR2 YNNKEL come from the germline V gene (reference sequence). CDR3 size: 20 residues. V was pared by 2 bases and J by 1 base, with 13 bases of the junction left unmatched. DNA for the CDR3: TGTGCCAGCAGCCAATATACTAGCGGGGGGCTCCGTAACGGCACAGATACGCAGTATTTT. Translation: CASSQYTSGGLRNGTDTQYF.

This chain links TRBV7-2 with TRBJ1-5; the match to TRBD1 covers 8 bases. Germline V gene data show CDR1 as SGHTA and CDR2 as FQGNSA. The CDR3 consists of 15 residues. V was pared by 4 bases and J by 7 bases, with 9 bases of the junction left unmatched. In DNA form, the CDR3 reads TGTGCCAGCAGCTCCCAGGGGGCGGTCGGACAGCCCCAGCATTTT. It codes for CASSSQGAVGQPQHF.

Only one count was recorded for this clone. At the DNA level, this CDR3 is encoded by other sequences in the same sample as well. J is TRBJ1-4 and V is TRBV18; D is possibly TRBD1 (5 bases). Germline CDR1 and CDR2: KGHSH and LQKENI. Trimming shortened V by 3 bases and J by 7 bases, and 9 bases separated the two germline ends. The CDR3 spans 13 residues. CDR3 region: CASSPGLSEKLFF. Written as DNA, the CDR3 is TGTGCCAGCTCACCGGGGCTGAGTGAAAAACTGTTTTTT.

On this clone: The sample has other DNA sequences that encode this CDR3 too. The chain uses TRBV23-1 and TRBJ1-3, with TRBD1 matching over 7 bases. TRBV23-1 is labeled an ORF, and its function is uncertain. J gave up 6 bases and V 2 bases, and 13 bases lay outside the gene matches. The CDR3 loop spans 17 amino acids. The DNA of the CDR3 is TGCGCCAGCAGTCAACAGGGGGACGGAAATGAAGAAAACACCATATATTTT. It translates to CASSQQGDGNEENTIYF.

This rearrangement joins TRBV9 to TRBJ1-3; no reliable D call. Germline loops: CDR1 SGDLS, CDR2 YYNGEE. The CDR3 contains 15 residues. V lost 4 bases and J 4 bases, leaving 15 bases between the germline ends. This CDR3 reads CASSLPRGSGNTIYF. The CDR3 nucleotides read TGTGCCAGCAGCCTCCCCCGGGGTTCCGGAAACACCATATATTTT.

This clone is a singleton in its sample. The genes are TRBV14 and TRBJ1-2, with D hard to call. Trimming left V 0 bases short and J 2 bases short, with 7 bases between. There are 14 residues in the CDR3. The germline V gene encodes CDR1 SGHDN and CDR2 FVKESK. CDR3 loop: CASSQDWENYGYTF. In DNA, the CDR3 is TGTGCCAGCAGCCAAGATTGGGAGAACTATGGCTACACCTTC.

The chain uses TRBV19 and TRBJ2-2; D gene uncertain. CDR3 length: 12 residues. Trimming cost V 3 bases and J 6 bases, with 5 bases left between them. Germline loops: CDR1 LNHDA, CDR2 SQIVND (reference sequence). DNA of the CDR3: TGTGCCAGTAGTATGCGCGCCGGGGAGCTGTTTTTT. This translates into CASSMRAGELFF.

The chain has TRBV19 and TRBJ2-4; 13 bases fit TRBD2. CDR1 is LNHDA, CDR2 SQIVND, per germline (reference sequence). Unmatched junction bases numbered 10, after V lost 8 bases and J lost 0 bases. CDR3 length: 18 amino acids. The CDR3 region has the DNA TGTGCCAGTTCGAGACTAGCGGGGGGAGAAGTAGCCAAAAACATTCAGTACTTC. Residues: CASSRLAGGEVAKNIQYF. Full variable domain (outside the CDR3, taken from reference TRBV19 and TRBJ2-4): DGGITQSPKYLFRKEGQNVTLSCEQNLNHDAMYWYRQDPGQGLRLIYYSQIVNDFQKGDIAEGYSVSREKKESFPLTVTSAQKNPTAFYLCASSRLAGGEVAKNIQYFGAGTRLSVL.

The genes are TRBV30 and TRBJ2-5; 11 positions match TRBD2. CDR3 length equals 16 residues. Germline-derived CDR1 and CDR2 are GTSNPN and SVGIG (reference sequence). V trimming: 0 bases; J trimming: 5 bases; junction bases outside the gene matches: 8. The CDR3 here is CAWSVGLAGGLETQYF. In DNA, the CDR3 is TGTGCCTGGAGTGTGGGGCTAGCGGGGGGTTTGGAGACCCAGTACTTC.

As DNA, the CDR3 is TGTGCCAGCAGCTTAGAGGGACAGATGAATGAAAAACTGTTTTTT. Translated: CASSLEGQMNEKLFF. V is TRBV6-5 and J is TRBJ1-4, with 7 bases that match TRBD1. There are 15 residues in the CDR3. Germline loops: CDR1 MNHEY, CDR2 SVGAGI. The V and J ends lost 6 bases and 5 bases, in that order; junction bases with no gene match: 9.

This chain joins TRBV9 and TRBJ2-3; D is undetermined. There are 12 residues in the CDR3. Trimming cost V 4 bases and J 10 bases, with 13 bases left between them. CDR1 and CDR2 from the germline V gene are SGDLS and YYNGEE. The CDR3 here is CASSPASDAQYF. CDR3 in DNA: TGTGCCAGCAGCCCCGCTAGTGACGCGCAGTATTTT.

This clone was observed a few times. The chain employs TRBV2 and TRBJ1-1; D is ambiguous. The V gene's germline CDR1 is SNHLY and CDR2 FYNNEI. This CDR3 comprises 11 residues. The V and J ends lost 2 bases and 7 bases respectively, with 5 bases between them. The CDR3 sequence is CASSETVEAFF. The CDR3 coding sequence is TGTGCCAGCAGTGAAACAGTTGAAGCTTTCTTT.

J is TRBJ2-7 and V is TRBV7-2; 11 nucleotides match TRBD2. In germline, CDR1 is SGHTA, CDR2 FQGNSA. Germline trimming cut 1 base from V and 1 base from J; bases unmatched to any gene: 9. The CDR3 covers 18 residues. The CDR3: CASSLGGIAGGQSYEQYF. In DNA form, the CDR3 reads TGTGCCAGCAGCTTAGGAGGGATAGCGGGGGGGCAGTCCTACGAGCAGTACTTC.